The source of this T cell receptor (beta chain) is a study of CD8 T cells in ankylosing spondylitis. General study results and limits: Matched synovial fluid from ankylosing spondylitis patients was reported to be enriched for disease-linked clones. In ankylosing spondylitis blood, a motif of seven to nine highly homologous TCR beta variants appeared characteristic. Some of these motif variants have turned up before, in reports on reactive arthritis synovial fluid and blood.

Using quantitative 5'-RACE with molecular barcodes, the authors made TCR beta libraries. MiXCR was run by TCRdb on the 5' RACE reads, yielding one entry per CDR3 protein. This table has under 950,000 distinct CDR3 sequences, over 15% appearing once. Only a few counts were recorded for this clonotype. Antigen: not known. The V and J ends lost 5 bases and 1 base respectively, with 12 bases between them. Germline CDR1 reads SGHVS; CDR2 reads FQNEAQ. The CDR3 has 15 residues. The clonotype originates from a male donor with ankylosing spondylitis. The V call is TRBV7-8, the J call TRBJ2-4; D perhaps matches TRBD1 (7 bases). Sequencing was carried out using blood, either unsorted or a sorted T cell fraction (not recorded which). The CDR3 protein is CASSQGGQAKNIQYF. In DNA form, the CDR3 reads TGTGCCAGCAGCCAGGGGGGACAGGCCAAAAACATTCAGTACTTC.